Presented here are 10 T cell receptor beta chains from one specimen sequenced in a study of cytomegalovirus exposure and HLA in healthy donors. The PCR made use of 60 Vbeta and 13 Jbeta primers. Method: immunoSEQ multiplex PCR; TCRdb's copy keeps in-frame clones and lacks some. The sample consists of about 300,000 clones, 75% to 90% of them appearing once. Sequencing was performed on PBMCs. These receptors were obtained from a man aged 40-49 years in good health and CMV-seropositive.

This sequence joins TRBV27 and TRBJ2-1; TRBD2 aligns across 8 bases. Trimming cost V 0 bases and J 6 bases; bases outside gene matches: 13. Germline V gene lookup returns CDR1 MNHEY and CDR2 SMNVEV (reference sequence). There are 18 residues in the CDR3. The CDR3 reads CASSLSLISAGEANEQFF. CDR3 sequence (DNA): TGTGCCAGCAGTTTATCCCTCATCTCAGCGGGAGAGGCCAATGAGCAGTTCTTC.

This chain links TRBV18 with TRBJ1-1; 7 nucleotides agree with TRBD1. Germline V gives CDR1 KGHSH, CDR2 LQKENI. The CDR3 totals 13 residues. The J segment lost 7 bases and the V segment lost 0 bases, leaving 2 bases of the junction unmatched. CDR3 residues: CASSPPGTVEAFF. The CDR3 coding sequence is TGTGCCAGCTCACCACCTGGGACAGTTGAAGCTTTCTTT.

The chain joins TRBV7-3 to TRBJ2-1; D ambiguous. Germline CDR1 and CDR2: SGHTA and FQGTGA. Trimming stripped 3 bases from V and 6 bases from J, with 9 bases between. CDR3 size: 13 residues. CDR3 sequence reads: CASSFGGVNEQFF. The CDR3 region has the DNA TGTGCCAGCAGCTTCGGCGGTGTCAATGAGCAGTTCTTC.

This clone was observed a handful of times. V gene TRBV2 combines with J gene TRBJ1-1, with a tentative D call TRBD1 (5 bases). Deletions cut 7 bases from V and 1 base from J, with 22 bases between. The CDR3 contains 17 residues. CDR1 SNHLY and CDR2 FYNNEI come from the germline V gene. The CDR3 protein is CASTLREGNLRNTEAFF. Here the CDR3 DNA reads TGTGCCAGCACTCTACGGGAGGGGAACCTACGGAACACTGAAGCTTTCTTT.

CDR3 bases: TGTGCCAGTAGTTTTAGCGGGAGGGCCTTCAATGAGCAGTTCTTC. Translation: CASSFSGRAFNEQFF. This chain links TRBV19 with TRBJ2-1; 11 bases are shared with TRBD2. Germline lookup yields CDR1 LNHDA and CDR2 SQIVND (reference sequence). The CDR3 totals 15 residues. V dropped 5 bases and J dropped 6; count of bases not matched to a gene: 6.

This clone was observed once. This CDR3 is also generated by other DNA sequences in the sample. The chain has TRBV27 and TRBJ2-7, with TRBD2 matching over 10 bases. There are 14 residues in the CDR3. Germline CDR1 MNHEY, CDR2 SMNVEV (reference sequence). The V and J ends lost 6 bases and 4 bases, in that order; junction bases with no gene match: 6. CDR3 bases: TGTGCCAGCAGCCTATTAGCGGGAGGTTACGAGCAGTACTTC. This sequence encodes CASSLLAGGYEQYF.

A note on this clone: The junction does not match germline at one end; this may be a read error. V and J are TRBV7-9 and TRBJ2-7, with TRBD2 matching 9 bases. The CDR3 is 13 amino acids. Germline V gene sequence: CDR1 SEHNR, CDR2 FQNEAQ (reference sequence). The CDR3 region is CSSKAGGVYEQYF. The CDR3 DNA follows: TGTTCCAGCAAGGCGGGAGGGGTATACGAGCAGTACTTC.

This chain uses TRBV19 with TRBJ1-6; 7 nucleotides align to TRBD1. CDR1 and CDR2 from the germline V gene are LNHDA and SQIVND (reference sequence). CDR3 length equals 14 residues. CDR3 nucleotides: TGTGCGGCTGGACAGGATTATTATAATTCACCCCTCCACTTT. Translated, it gives CAAGQDYYNSPLHF.

The CDR3 reads CASSHLRRLASLMNTGELFF. In DNA, the CDR3 is TGCGCCAGCAGCCACTTACGTCGACTAGCGAGCTTGATGAACACCGGGGAGCTGTTTTTT. The chain uses TRBV4-3 and TRBJ2-2; 8 nucleotides align to TRBD2. Germline V gene sequence: CDR1 LGHNA, CDR2 YSLEER. V lost 3 bases to trimming and J lost 1 base; unmatched junction nucleotides: 16. CDR3 length: 20 residues.

This clone was detected only a few times. The genes are TRBV28 and TRBJ1-2, with 8 bases fitting TRBD1. CDR1 MDHEN and CDR2 SYDVKM come from the germline V gene. Germline trimming cut 5 bases from V and 4 bases from J; bases unmatched to any gene: 6. This CDR3 has 14 residues. The CDR3 region has the DNA TGTGCCAGCAGTCCCCACGGACAGGGCTATGGCTACACCTTC. Translating it yields CASSPHGQGYGYTF.